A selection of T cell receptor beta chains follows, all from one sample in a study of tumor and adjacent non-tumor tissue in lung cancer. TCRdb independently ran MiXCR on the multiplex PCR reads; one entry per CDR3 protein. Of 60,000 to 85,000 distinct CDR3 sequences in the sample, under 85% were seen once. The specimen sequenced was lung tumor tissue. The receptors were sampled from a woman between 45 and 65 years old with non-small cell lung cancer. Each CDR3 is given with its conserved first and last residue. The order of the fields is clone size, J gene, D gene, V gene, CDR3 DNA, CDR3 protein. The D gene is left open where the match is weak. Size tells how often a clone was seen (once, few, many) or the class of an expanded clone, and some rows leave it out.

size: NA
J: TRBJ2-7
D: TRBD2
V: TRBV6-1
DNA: TGCGCCAACAGTGAAGCCAGCGGGAGTATGTTGGGGGGCGAGCACTACTTC
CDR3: CANSEASGSMLGGEHYF

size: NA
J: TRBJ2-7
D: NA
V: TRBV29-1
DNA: TGCAGCATGGAGGCGCAGAGTTACGAGCGGTACTTC
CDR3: CSMEAQSYERYF

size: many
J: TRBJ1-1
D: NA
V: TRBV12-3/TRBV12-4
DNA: TGTGCCAGCAGAAGGGACGGGAACACTGAAGCTTTCTTT
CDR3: CASRRDGNTEAFF

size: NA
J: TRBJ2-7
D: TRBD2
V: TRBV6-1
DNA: TGTGTCAGCAGTATCGGGGGACTACCTTCCTACGAGCAGTACTTC
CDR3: CVSSIGGLPSYEQYF

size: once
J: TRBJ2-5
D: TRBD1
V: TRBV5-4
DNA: TGTGCCAGCAGCTCACAGGGGGAAGAGACCCGGAACTTC
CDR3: CASSSQGEETRNF

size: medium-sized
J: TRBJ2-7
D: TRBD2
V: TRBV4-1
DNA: TGCGCCAGCAGCCAAGAAGTGCCCCTAGCGGGAGCCGAGCAGTACTTC
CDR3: CASSQEVPLAGAEQYF

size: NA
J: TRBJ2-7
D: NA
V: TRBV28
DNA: TGTGCCAGCAGTAACGGACAGTTAACCTACGAGGAGTACTTC
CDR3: CASSNGQLTYEEYF

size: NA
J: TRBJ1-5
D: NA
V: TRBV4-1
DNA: TGCGCCAGCAGCCAAGGCGCGCAGAGGGCGGGTCAGCCCCAGCATTTT
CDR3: CASSQGAQRAGQPQHF

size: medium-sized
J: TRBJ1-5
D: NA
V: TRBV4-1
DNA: TGCGCCAGCAGCCAAGATATTCCCCCCAGGGTACTTCAGCCCCAGCATTTT
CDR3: CASSQDIPPRVLQPQHF

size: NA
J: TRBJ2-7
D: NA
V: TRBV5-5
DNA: TGTGCCAAGAGCCTAACGACAGGTTTCTACAAGCAGTACTTC
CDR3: CAKSLTTGFYKQYF

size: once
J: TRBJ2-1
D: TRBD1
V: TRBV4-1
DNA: TGCGCCAGCAACCCTGGCAGGGGACAGGGGTACAATGAGCAGTTCTTC
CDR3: CASNPGRGQGYNEQFF

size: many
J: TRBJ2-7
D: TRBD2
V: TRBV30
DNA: TGTGCCTGGAGTGAACCCCCTCGACTAGCTAGGACCTACGAGCAGTACTTC
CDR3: CAWSEPPRLARTYEQYF

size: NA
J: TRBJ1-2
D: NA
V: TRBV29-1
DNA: TGCAGCGTTCGGACCGACGCAGGTTATGGCCACACCTTT
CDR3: CSVRTDAGYGHTF

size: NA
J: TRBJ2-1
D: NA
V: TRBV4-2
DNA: TGTGCCAGCAGCCAAACCCGGGTCTGCAAAAACAATGAGCAGTTCTTC
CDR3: CASSQTRVCKNNEQFF

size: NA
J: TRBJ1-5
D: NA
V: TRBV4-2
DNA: TGTGCCAGCAACCATGACCTCACTAGCAATCAACACCAGCATTTT
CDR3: CASNHDLTSNQHQHF

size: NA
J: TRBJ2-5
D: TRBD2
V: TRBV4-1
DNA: TGCACCAGCAGCCAAGACCTCCTTCAGCGGGAGTGGGAGACCCAGAACTTC
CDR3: CTSSQDLLQREWETQNF

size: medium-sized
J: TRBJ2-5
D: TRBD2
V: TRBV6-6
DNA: TGTGCCAGCACCGGGACTAGCGTAGGCCAAGAGACCCAGTACTTC
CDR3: CASTGTSVGQETQYF

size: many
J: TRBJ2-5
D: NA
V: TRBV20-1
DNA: TGCAGTGCTTTCCGGATGAGGGCGGGCGAGGAGACCCAGTACTTC
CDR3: CSAFRMRAGEETQYF

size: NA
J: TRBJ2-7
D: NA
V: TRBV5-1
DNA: TGCGCCAGTAGCTTTTCGGGACTTCAGACCTACGAGCAGTACTTC
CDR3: CASSFSGLQTYEQYF

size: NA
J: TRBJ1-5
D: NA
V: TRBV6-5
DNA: TGTGCTAGCAGACAACAGGGTTCTCAGCCCCAGCTTTTT
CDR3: CASRQQGSQPQLF

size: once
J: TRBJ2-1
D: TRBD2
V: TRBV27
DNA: TGTACCAACACCCAGCGGGGTAGCGACTCCTACAATGAGCAGTTCTTC
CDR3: CTNTQRGSDSYNEQFF

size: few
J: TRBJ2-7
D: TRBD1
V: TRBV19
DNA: TGTGCCAGTAGTACCCTCCTCGGGACAGGGAGAAACGAGCAGTACTTC
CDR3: CASSTLLGTGRNEQYF

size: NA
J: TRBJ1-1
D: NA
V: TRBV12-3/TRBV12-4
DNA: TGTGCCAGCAGTGTCTACATGGTGGGGAACACTGAAGCTATCTTT
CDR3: CASSVYMVGNTEAIF

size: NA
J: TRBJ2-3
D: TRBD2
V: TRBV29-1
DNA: TGCAGGGCTCAACTAGCGGGAAGGCTTGGAGATACGCAGTTTTTT
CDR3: CRAQLAGRLGDTQFF

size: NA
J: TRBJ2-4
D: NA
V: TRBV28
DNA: TGTGTCAGCAGTTTACCCGCTAGGGGGATAGCCAAAAATATTCAGTACTTC
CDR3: CVSSLPARGIAKNIQYF

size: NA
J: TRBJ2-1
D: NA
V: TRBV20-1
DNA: TGCAGTGCTAGAGTGCGGGGCTACAATGAGCACTTCTTC
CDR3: CSARVRGYNEHFF

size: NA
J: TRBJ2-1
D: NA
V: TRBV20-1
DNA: TGCAGTACTATACCATCTGGGGTCCAAGAACGTGAGCAGTTCTTC
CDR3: CSTIPSGVQEREQFF

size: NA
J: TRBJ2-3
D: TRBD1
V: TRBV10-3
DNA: TGTGCCATCACTACAGGGGTGAGAGATACGCAGTATTTT
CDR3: CAITTGVRDTQYF

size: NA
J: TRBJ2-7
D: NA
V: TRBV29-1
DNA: TGCAGCGTTGAACCCAACGGGATAGGGGATACTAGGGAGCAGTACTTC
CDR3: CSVEPNGIGDTREQYF

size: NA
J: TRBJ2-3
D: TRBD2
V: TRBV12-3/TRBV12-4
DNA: TGTGCCAGCAGTCTTACTAGCGGGAAGACAGATACGCTATATTTT
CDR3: CASSLTSGKTDTLYF

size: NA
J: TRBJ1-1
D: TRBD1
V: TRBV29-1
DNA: TGCAGCGTTGGGGGGGGACAGGATAACATTGAAGCCTTCTTT
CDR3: CSVGGGQDNIEAFF

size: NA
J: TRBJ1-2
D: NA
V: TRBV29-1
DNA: TGCAGCGTTGGGGATCTTTTACAGTGGGATCATGGTCACACCTTC
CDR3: CSVGDLLQWDHGHTF

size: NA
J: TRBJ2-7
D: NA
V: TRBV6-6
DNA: TGTGCTAGCAGTTACTCCGAAGAGGTGGACGAGCAGTACTTC
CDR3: CASSYSEEVDEQYF

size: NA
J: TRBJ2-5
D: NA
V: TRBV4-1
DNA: TGCGCCAGCAGCCAAGATACGGTCCGTATGGAGACGCAGTACTTC
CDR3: CASSQDTVRMETQYF

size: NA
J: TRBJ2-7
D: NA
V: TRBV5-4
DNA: TGTGCCAGCAGCTTGTACAGCTACGAGCAGTACTTC
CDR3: CASSLYSYEQYF

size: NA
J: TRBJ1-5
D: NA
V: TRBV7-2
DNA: TGTGCCAGCAGCTTAGCGGGAGGCTTTAGCAATCGGCCCCAGCATTTT
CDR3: CASSLAGGFSNRPQHF

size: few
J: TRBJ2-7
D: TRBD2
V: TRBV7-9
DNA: TGTGCCAGCAGCTTATGGGCCGGGACTAGCGGGAGGGCCGCGGCCTACGAGCAGTACTTC
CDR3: CASSLWAGTSGRAAAYEQYF

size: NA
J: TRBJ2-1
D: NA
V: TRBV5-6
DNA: TGTGCTAGCAGCTTTAGCAGCGAGCAGGTCTTC
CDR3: CASSFSSEQVF

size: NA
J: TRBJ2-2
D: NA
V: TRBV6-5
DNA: TGTGTCAGCAGTCAGTCTCCGTTTCTCACCGGGGAGCTGTTCTTT
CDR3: CVSSQSPFLTGELFF

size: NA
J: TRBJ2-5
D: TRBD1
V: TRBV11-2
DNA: TGTGCCAGCAGGTTGTCAGGGACAGGGGGCGAGAGCCAGTACTTC
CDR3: CASRLSGTGGESQYF

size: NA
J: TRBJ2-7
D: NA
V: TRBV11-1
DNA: TGTGCCAGCAGTTTGAGTCCGGGACTGACATACGAGCGGTACTTC
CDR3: CASSLSPGLTYERYF

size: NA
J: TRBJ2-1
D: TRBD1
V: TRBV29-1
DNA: TGCTGCGTTTCGGGACAGGGATACAATGAGCAGTTCTTC
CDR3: CCVSGQGYNEQFF

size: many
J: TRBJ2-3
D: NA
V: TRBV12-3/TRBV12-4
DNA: TGTGCCAGCAGTTCGAGAGATCTGGCCCTGCGGGGCGCAGATACGCAGTATTTT
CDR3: CASSSRDLALRGADTQYF

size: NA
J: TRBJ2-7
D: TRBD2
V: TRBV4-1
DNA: TGCGTCAGTAGCCAAGATTGGGTGACTAGCGGGAGTAGAGAGCAGTACTTC
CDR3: CVSSQDWVTSGSREQYF

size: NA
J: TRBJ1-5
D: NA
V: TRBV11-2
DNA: TGTGCCAGCAGCTTAGAAGGATACAGTCTGCCTCAGCATTTT
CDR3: CASSLEGYSLPQHF

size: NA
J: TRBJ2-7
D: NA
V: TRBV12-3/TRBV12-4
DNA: TGTGCCAGCAGTTCTTTGGGCGGATGTCAGGGCGAGCAGTACTTC
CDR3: CASSSLGGCQGEQYF

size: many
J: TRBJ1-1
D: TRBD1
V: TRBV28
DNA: TGTGCCAGCAGTTTTGAGAGGGACAGGGGGTTGAACACTGAAGCTTTCTTT
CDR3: CASSFERDRGLNTEAFF

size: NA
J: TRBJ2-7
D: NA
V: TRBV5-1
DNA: TGCGCCAGCAGCTTGCAAGGGGCCCTTTCCTACGAGCAGTACTTC
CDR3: CASSLQGALSYEQYF